The TCR beta chain described here comes from a study of shared clonotypes between healthy human individuals. Whole-study results and caveats: The genetic and exposure-history diversity represented was limited by few donors.

This clone appeared once. Its cognate antigen is unknown. For genomic DNA, unsorted samples relied on about 90 million PBMCs. The data were produced by immunoSEQ multiplex PCR, yet TCRdb's version contains in-frame clones alone and is incomplete. The sample includes under 600,000 clones, 75% to 80% of them seen just once. Germline trimming cut 4 bases from V and 0 bases from J; bases unmatched to any gene: 5. The CDR3 contains 15 residues. Germline loops: CDR1 SGHRS, CDR2 YFSETQ. The chain joins TRBV5-1 to TRBJ2-7; 9 nucleotides agree with TRBD2. This clonotype was sampled from a woman between 40 and 50 years old in good health. Some clones in this sample may be carry-over from other donors' samples. Material: PBMCs. CDR3 nucleotide sequence: TGCGCCAGCAGCCTAAATAGCGGGAGCTCCTACGAGCAGTACTTC. Translation gives CASSLNSGSSYEQYF.